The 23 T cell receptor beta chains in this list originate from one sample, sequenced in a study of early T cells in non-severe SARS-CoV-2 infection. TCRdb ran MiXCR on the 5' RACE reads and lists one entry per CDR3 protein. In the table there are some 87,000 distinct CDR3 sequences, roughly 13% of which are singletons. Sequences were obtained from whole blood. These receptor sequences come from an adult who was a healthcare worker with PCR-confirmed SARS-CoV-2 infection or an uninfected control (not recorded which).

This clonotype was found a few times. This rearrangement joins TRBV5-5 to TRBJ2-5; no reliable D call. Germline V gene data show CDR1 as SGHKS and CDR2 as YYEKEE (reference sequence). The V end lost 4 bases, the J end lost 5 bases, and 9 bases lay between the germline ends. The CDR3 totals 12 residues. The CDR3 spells CASSPFVETQYF. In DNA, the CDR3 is TGTGCCAGCAGCCCGTTTGTCGAGACCCAGTACTTC.

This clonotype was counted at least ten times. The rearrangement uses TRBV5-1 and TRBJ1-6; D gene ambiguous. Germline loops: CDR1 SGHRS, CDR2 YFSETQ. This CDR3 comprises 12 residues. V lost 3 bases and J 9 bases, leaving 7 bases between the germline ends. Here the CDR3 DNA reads TGCGCCAGCAGCTACGCCGCTTCACCCCTCCACTTT. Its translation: CASSYAASPLHF.

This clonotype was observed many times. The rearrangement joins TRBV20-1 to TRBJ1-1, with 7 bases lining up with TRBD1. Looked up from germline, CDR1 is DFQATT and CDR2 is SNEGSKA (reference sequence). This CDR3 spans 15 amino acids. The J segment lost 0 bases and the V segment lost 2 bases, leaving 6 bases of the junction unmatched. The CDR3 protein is CSARLGQTMNTEAFF. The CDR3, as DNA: TGCAGTGCTAGATTGGGACAGACCATGAACACTGAAGCTTTCTTT.

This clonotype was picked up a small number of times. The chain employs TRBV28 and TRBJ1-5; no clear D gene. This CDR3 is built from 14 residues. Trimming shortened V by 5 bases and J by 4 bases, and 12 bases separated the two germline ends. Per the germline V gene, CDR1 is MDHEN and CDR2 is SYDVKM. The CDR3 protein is CASSGNSLNQPQHF. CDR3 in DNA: TGTGCCAGCAGTGGGAACAGCCTAAATCAGCCCCAGCATTTT.

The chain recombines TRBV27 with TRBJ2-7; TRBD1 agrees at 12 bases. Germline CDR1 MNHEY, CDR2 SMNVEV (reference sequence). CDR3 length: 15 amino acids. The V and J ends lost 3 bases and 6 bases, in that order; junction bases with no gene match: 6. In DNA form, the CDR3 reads TGTGCCAGCAGTTTTGGGACAGGGGGCGCGTCCGAGCAGTACTTC. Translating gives CASSFGTGGASEQYF.

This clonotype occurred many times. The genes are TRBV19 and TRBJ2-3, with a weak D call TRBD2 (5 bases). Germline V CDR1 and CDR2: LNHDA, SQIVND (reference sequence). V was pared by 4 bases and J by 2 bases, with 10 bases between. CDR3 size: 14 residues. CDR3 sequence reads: CASSTGSHTDTQYF. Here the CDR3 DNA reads TGTGCCAGTAGTACGGGGAGTCACACAGATACGCAGTATTTT. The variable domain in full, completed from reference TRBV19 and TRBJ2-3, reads DGGITQSPKYLFRKEGQNVTLSCEQNLNHDAMYWYRQDPGQGLRLIYYSQIVNDFQKGDIAEGYSVSREKKESFPLTVTSAQKNPTAFYLCASSTGSHTDTQYFGPGTRLTVL.

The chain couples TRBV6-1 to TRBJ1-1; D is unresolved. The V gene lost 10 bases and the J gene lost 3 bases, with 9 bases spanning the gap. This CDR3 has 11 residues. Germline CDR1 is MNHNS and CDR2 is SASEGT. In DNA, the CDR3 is TGTGCCATCGGCCTCGACACTGAAGCTTTCTTT. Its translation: CAIGLDTEAFF.

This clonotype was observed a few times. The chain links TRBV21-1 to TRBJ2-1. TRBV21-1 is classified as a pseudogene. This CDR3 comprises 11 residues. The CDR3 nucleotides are TGTGCCAGCAGCTGGAACAATGAGCAGTTCTTC. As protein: CASSWNNEQFF.

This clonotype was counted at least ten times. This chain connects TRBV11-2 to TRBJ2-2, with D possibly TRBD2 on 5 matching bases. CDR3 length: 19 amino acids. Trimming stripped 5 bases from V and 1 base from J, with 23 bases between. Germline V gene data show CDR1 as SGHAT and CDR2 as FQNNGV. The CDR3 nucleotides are TGTGCCAGCAGCCCCGTCCCACTTACGGTCCGGGGGAACACCGGGGAGCTGTTTTTT. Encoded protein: CASSPVPLTVRGNTGELFF.

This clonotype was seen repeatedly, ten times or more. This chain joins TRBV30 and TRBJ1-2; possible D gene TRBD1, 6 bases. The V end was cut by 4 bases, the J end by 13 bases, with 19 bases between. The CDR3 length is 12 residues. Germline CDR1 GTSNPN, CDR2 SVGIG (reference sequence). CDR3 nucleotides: TGTGCCTGGACAGCGAACTACAGGGATCCCACCTTC. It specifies CAWTANYRDPTF.

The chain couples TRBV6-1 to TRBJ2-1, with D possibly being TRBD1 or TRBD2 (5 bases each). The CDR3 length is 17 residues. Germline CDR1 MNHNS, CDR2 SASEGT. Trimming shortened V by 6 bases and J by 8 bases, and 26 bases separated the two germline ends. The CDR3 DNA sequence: TGTGCCAGCAGCGAGGACATTTTAAGGAGGATTCATGATGAGCAGTTCTTC. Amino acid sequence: CASSEDILRRIHDEQFF.

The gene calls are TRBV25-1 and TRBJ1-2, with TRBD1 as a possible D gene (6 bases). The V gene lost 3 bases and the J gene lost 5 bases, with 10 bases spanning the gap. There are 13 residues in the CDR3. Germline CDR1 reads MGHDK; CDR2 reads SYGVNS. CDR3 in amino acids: CASSEAGVYGYTF. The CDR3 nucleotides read TGTGCCAGCAGTGAGGCAGGGGTTTATGGCTACACCTTC.

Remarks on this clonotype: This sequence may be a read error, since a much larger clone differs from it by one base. The CDR3 DNA is TGCGCCAGCAGCCAAGTCCCAGGGTCCTCCTACGAGCAGTACTTC. Protein sequence: CASSQVPGSSYEQYF. The chain links TRBV4-3 to TRBJ2-7; D possibly corresponds to TRBD1 (5 bases). Germline CDR1 and CDR2: LGHNA and YSLEER. This CDR3 contains 15 residues. Trimming stripped 1 base from V and 0 bases from J, with 10 bases between.

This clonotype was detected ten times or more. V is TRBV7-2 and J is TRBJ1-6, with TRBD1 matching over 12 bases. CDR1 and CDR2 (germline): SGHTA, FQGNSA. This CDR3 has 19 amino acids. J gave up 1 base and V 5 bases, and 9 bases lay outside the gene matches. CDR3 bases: TGTGCCAGCAGCCTTCAAAGGGACAGGGGGCGATCCTATAATTCACCCCTCCACTTT. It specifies CASSLQRDRGRSYNSPLHF.

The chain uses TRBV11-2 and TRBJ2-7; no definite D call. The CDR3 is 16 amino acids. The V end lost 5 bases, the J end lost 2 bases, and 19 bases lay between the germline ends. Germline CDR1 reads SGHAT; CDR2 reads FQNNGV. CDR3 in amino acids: CASSGRSPGFTYEQYF. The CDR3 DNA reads TGTGCCAGCAGCGGACGTTCCCCTGGGTTTACCTACGAGCAGTACTTC.

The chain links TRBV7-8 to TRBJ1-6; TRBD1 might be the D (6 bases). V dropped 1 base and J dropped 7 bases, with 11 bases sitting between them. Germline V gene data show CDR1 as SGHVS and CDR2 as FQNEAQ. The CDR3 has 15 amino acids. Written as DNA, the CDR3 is TGTGCCAGCAGCTTAGTCCTCCAGGGGAATTCACCCCTCCACTTT. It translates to CASSLVLQGNSPLHF.

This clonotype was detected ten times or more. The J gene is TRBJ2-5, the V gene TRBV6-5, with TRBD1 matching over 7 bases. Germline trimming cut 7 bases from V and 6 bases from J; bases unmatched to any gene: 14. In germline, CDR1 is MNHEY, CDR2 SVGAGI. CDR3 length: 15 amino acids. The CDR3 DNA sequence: TGTGCCAGCAAAAGCCTTGACAGGGTATGGAAGACCCAGTACTTC. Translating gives CASKSLDRVWKTQYF.

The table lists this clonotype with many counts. CDR3 in DNA: TGCAGCGTTGGAGGGAGGACGGGGACTGAAGCTTTCTTT. The encoded protein is CSVGGRTGTEAFF. The chain combines TRBV29-1 with TRBJ1-1; no definite D call. CDR3 size: 13 residues. CDR1 is SQVTM, CDR2 ANQGSEA, per germline. Trimming took off 4 bases at V and 5 bases at J, with 14 bases between the two ends.

For the CDR3, the DNA is TGTGCCAGCAGGTCGGGACTTCAATTGGCCCAGTACTTC. It specifies CASRSGLQLAQYF. V is TRBV12-3 or TRBV12-4 and J is TRBJ2-5, with D tentatively TRBD2 (6 bases). With 6 bases removed from V and 9 bases from J, the gap between germline ends came to 17 bases. This CDR3 comprises 13 residues.

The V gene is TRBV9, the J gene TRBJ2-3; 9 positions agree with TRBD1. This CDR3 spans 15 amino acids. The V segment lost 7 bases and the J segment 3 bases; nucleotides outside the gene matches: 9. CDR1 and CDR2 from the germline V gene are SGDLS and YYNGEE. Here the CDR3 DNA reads TGTGCCAGCGGACAGGGGATTTGGGGGACAGATACGCAGTATTTT. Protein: CASGQGIWGTDTQYF.

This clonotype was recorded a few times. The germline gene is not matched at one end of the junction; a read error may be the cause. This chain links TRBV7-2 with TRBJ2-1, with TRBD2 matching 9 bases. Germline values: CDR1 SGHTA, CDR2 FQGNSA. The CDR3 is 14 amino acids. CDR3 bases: TGTGCCAGCAGCATAGCGGGGGCCTACAATGAGCAGTTCTTC. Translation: CASSIAGAYNEQFF.

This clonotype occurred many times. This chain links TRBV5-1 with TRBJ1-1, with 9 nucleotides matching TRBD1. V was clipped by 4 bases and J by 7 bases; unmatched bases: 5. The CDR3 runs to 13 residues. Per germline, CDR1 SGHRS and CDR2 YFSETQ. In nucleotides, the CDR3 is TGCGCCAGCAGCCCGGACAGGGGCAATGAAGCTTTCTTT. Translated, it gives CASSPDRGNEAFF.

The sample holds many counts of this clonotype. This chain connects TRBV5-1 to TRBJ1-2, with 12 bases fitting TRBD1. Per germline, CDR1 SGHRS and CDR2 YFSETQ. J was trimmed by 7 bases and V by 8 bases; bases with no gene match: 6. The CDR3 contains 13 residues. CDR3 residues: CASTTGQGAGYTF. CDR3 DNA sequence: TGCGCCAGTACGACGGGACAGGGGGCTGGCTACACCTTC.